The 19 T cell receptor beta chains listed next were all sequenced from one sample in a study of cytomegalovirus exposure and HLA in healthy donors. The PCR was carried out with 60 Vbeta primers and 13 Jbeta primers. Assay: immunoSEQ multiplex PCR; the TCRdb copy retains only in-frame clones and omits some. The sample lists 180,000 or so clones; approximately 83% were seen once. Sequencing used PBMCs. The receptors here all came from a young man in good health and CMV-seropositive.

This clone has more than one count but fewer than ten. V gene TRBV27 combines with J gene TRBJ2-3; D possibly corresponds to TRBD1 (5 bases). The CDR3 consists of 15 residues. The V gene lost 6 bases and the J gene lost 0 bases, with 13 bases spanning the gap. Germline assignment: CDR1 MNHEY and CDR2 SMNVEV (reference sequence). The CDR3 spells CASRWTTSSTDTQYF. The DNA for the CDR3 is TGTGCCAGCAGATGGACAACCTCTAGCACAGATACGCAGTATTTT.

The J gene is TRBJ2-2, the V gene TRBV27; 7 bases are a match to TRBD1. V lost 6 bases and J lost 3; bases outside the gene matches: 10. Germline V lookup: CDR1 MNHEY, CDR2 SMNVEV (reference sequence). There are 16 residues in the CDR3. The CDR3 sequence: CASSLTGVTDTGELFF. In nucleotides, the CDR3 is TGTGCCAGCAGCTTAACAGGGGTCACCGACACCGGGGAGCTGTTTTTT.

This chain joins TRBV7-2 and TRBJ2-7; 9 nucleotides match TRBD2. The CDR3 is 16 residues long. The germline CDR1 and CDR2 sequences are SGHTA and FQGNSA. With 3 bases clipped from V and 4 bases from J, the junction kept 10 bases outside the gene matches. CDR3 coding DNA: TGTGCCAGCAGCTTCTTAAGTAGCGGGGGAGGGTACGAGCAGTACTTC. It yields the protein CASSFLSSGGGYEQYF.

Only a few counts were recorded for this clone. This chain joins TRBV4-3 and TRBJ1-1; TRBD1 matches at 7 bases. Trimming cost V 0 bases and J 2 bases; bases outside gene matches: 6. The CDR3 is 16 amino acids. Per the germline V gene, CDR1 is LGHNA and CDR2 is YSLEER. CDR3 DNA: TGCGCCAGCAGCCAAGATATCGGGACAGAAAACACTGAAGCTTTCTTT. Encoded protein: CASSQDIGTENTEAFF.

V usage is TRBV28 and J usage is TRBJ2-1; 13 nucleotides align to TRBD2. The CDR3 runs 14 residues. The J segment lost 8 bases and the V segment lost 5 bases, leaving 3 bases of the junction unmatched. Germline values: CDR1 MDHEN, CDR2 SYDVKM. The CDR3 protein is CASSTSGGAHEQFF. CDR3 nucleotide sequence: TGTGCCAGCAGTACTAGCGGGGGGGCCCATGAGCAGTTCTTC.

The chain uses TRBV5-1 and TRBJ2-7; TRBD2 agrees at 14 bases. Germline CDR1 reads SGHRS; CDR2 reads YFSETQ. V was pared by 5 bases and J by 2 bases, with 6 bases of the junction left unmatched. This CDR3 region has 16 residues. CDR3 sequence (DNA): TGCGCCAGCAGTTGGACTAGCGGGGGGCTAGCCTACGAGCAGTACTTC. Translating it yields CASSWTSGGLAYEQYF.

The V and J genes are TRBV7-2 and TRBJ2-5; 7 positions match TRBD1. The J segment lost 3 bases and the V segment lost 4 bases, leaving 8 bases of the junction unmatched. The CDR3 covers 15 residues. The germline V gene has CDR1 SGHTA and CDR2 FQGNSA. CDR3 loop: CASSSPIRGKETQYF. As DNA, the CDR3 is TGTGCCAGCAGCTCACCTATCAGGGGGAAAGAGACCCAGTACTTC. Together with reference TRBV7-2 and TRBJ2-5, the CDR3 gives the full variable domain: GAGVSQSPSNKVTEKGKDVELRCDPISGHTALYWYRQSLGQGLEFLIYFQGNSAPDKSGLPSDRFSAERTGGSVSTLTIQRTQQEDSAVYLCASSSPIRGKETQYFGPGTRLLVL.

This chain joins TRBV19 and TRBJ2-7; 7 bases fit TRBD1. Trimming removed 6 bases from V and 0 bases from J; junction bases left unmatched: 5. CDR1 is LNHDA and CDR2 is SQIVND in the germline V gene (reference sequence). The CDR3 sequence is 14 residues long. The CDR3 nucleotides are TGTGCCAGTAGCCAAAGGACAGGCTCCTACGAGCAGTACTTC. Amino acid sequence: CASSQRTGSYEQYF.

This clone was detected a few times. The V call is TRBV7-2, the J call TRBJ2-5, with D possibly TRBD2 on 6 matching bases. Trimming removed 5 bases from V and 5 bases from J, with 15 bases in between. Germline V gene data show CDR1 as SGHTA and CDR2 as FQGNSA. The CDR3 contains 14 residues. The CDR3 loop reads CASSRARGYETQYF. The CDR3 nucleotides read TGTGCCAGCAGCCGCGCCCGGGGGTACGAGACCCAGTACTTC.

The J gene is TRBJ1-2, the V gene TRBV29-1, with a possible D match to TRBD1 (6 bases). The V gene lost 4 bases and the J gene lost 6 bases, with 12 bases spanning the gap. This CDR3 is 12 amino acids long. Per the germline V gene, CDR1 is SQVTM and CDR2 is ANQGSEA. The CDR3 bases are TGCAGCGTTGTCGGGGGGCGAGATGGCTACACCTTC. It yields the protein CSVVGGRDGYTF.

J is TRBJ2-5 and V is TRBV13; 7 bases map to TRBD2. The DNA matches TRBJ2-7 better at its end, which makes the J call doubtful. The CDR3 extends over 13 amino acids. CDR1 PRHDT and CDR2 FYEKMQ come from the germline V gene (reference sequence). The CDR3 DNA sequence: TGTGCCAGCAGCTCTAGCGGTTCCTACGAGCAGTACTTC. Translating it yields CASSSSGSYEQYF.

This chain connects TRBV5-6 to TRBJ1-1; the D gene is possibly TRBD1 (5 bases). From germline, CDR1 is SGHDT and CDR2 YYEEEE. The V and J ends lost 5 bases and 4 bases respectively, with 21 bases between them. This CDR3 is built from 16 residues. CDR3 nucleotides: TGTGCCAGCAGTCAGGCCGGGGGTGGGTTGAGCACTGAAGCTTTCTTT. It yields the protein CASSQAGGGLSTEAFF.

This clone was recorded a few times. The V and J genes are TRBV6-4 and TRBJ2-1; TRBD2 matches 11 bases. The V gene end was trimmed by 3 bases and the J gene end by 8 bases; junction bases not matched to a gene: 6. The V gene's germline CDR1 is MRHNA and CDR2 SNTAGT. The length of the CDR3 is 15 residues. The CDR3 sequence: CASSDRSGGVHEQFF. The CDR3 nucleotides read TGTGCCAGCAGTGATCGTAGCGGGGGGGTCCATGAGCAGTTCTTC.

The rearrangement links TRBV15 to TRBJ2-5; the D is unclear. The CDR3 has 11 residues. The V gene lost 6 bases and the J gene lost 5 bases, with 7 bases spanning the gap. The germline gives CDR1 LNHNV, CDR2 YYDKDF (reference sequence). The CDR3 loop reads CATRIGETQYF. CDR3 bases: TGTGCCACCAGGATCGGGGAGACCCAGTACTTC.

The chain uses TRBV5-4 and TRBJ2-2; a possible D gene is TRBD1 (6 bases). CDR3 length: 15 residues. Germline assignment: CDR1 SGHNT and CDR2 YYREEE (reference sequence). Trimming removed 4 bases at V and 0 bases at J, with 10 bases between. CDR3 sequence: CASSPGTTNTGELFF. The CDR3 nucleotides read TGTGCCAGCAGCCCCGGGACAACGAACACCGGGGAGCTGTTTTTT.

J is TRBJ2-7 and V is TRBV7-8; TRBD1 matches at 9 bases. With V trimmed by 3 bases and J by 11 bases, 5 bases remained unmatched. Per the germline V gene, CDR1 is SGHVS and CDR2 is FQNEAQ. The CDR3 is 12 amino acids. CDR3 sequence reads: CASSFGGTGKYF. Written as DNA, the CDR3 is TGTGCCAGCAGCTTTGGGGGGACAGGGAAGTACTTC. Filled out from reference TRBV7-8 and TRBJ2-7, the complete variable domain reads GAGVSQSPRYKVAKRGQDVALRCDPISGHVSLFWYQQALGQGPEFLTYFQNEAQLDKSGLPSDRFFAERPEGSVSTLKIQRTQQEDSAVYLCASSFGGTGKYFGPGTRLTVT.

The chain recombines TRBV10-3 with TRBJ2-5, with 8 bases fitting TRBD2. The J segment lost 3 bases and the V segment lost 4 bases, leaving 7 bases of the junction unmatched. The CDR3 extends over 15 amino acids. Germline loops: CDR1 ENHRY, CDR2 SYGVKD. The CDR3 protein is CAISAHGGAEETQYF. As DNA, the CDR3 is TGTGCCATCAGTGCCCACGGGGGGGCCGAAGAGACCCAGTACTTC.

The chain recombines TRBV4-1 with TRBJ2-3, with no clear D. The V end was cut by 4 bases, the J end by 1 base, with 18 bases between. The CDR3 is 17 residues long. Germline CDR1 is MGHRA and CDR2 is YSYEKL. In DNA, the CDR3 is TGCGCCAGCAGCCTAACACTGACTTTTTCTGGCACAGATACGCAGTATTTT. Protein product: CASSLTLTFSGTDTQYF.

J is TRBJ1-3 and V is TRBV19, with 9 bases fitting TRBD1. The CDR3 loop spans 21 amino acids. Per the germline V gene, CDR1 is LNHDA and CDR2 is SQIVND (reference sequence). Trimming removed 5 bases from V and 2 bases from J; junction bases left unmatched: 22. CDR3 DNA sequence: TGTGCCAGTAGTTCCCGAAGATTCACCGGGACAGGGTCAACTGCTGGAAACACCATATATTTT. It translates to CASSSRRFTGTGSTAGNTIYF.